The subject of this entry is one T cell receptor (beta chain). TCRdb's copy holds only in-frame clones and misses some; the assay was immunoSEQ multiplex PCR. Of 150,000 to 200,000 clones detected, 70% to 90% appear once; the ten largest clones hold roughly 0.77%. Participants were aged about 18 to 89 years, lived in roughly 25 US areas, and enrolled virtually. For recovered donors of Cohort 3, there were two negative PCRs, clearance, or symptom resolution. This entry comes from a study of blood T cell repertoires in COVID-19. The CDR3 runs 14 residues. CDR1 and CDR2 (germline): SNHLY, FYNNEI. Unmatched junction bases numbered 9, after V lost 10 bases and J lost 5 bases.

The rearrangement joins TRBV2 to TRBJ2-1; 9 nucleotides align to TRBD1. The specimen sequenced was PBMCs or T cells enriched from blood (not recorded which). The sequence came from a woman in her late teens or twenties who had recovered from COVID-19. Here the CDR3 reads CANRDRAYDNEQFF. CDR3 nucleotides: TGTGCCAACCGGGACAGGGCTTATGACAATGAGCAGTTCTTC.